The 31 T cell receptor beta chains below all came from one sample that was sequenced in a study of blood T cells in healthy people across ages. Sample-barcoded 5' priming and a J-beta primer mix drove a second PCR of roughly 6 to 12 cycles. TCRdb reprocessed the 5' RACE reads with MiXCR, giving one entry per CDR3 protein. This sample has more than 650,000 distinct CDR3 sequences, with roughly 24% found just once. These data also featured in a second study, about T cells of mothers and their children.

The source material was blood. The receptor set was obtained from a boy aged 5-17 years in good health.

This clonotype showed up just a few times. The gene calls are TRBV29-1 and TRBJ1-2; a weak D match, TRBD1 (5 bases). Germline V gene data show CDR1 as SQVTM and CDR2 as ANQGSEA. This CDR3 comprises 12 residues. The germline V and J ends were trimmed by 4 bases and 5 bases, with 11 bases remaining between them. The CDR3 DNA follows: TGCAGCGTTGGGGGGAGTGGTTATGGCTACACCTTC. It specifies CSVGGSGYGYTF.

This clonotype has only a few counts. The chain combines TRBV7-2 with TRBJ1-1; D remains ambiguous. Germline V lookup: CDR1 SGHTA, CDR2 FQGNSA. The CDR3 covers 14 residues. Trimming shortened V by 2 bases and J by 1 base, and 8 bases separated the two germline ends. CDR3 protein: CASSLISGNTEAFF. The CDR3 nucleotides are TGTGCCAGCAGCTTAATCAGTGGGAACACTGAAGCTTTCTTT.

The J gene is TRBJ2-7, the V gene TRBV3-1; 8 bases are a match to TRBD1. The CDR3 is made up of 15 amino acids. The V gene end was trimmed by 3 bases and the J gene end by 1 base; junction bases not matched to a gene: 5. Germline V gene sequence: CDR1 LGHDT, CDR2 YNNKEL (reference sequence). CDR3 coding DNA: TGTGCCAGCAGCCAGAGAGGACAGGGTTCCTACGAGCAGTACTTC. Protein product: CASSQRGQGSYEQYF.

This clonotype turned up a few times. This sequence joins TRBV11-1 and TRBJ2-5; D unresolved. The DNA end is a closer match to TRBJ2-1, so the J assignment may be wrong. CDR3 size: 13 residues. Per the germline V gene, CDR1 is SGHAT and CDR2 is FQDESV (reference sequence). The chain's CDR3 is CASSLNFWSEQFF. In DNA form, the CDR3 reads TGTGCCAGCAGCTTAAATTTTTGGAGTGAGCAGTTCTTC.

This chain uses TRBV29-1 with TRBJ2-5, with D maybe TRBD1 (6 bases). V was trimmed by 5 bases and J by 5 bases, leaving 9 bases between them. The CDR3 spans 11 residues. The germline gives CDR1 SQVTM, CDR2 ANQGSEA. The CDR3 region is CSVTQGETQYF. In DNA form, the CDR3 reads TGCAGCGTTACCCAGGGGGAGACCCAGTACTTC.

CDR3 DNA sequence: TGTGCCAGCAGCGCTCCACTCAGGGGCGAGCAGTACTTC. It encodes CASSAPLRGEQYF. The rearrangement links TRBV2 to TRBJ2-7, with D maybe TRBD1 (6 bases). CDR1 and CDR2 from the germline V gene are SNHLY and FYNNEI. The V and J ends lost 6 bases and 6 bases respectively, with 15 bases between them. CDR3 size: 13 residues.

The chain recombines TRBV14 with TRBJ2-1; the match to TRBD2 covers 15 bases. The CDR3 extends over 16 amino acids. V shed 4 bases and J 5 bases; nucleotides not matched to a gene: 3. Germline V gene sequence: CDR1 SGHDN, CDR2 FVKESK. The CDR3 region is CASSRWTSGGDNEQFF. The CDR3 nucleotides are TGTGCCAGCAGCCGCTGGACTAGCGGGGGGGACAATGAGCAGTTCTTC. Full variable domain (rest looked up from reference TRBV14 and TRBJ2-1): EAGVTQFPSHSVIEKGQTVTLRCDPISGHDNLYWYRRVMGKEIKFLLHFVKESKQDESGMPNNRFLAERTGGTYSTLKVQPAELEDSGVYFCASSRWTSGGDNEQFFGPGTRLTVL.

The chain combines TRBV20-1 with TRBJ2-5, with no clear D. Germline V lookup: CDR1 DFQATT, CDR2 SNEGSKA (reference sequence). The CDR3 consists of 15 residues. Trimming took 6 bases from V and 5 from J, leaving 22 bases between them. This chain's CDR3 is CSAHKMGTDWETQYF. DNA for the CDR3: TGCAGTGCCCACAAAATGGGAACGGATTGGGAGACCCAGTACTTC.

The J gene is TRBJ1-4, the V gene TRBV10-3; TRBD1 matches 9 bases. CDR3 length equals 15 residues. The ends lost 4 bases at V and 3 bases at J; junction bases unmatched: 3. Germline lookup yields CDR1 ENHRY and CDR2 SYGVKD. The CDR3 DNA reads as TGTGCCATCAGTGCTCGACAGGGGGCTAATGAAAAACTGTTTTTT. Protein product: CAISARQGANEKLFF.

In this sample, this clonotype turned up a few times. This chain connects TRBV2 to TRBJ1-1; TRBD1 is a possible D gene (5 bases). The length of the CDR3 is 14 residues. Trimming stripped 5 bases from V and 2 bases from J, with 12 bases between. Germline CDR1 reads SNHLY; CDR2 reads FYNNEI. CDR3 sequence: CASSTQTENTEAFF. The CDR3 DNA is TGTGCCAGCAGTACCCAGACAGAAAACACTGAAGCTTTCTTT.

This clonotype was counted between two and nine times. The chain's CDR3 is CASSFKGGALAEAFF. The CDR3 DNA is TGCGCCAGCAGCTTCAAAGGGGGCGCGTTAGCTGAAGCTTTCTTT. This chain joins TRBV5-1 and TRBJ1-1, with 7 bases identical to TRBD1. Germline V gene lookup returns CDR1 SGHRS and CDR2 YFSETQ. The trim removed 2 bases at V and 6 bases at J, leaving 10 bases unmatched. CDR3 length: 15 residues.

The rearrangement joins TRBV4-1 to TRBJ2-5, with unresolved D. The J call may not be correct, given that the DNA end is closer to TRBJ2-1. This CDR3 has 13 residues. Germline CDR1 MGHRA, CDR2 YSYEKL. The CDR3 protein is CASSQASANEQFF. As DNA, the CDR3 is TGCGCCAGCAGCCAAGCTTCTGCTAATGAGCAGTTCTTC.

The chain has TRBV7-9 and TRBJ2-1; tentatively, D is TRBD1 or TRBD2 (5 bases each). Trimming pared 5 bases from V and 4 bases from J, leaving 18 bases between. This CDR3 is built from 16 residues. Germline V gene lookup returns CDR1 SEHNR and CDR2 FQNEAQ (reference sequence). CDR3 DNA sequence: TGTGCCAGCAGCGACGCGGTGGGGGAGAGGTACAATGAGCAGTTCTTC. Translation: CASSDAVGERYNEQFF.

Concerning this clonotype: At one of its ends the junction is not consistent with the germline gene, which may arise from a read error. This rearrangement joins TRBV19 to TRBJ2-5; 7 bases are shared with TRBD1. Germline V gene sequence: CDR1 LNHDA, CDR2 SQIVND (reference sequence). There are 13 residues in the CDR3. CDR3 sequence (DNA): TGTACCAGTAGTGGGACAGTACAAGAGACCCAGTACTTC. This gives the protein CTSSGTVQETQYF.

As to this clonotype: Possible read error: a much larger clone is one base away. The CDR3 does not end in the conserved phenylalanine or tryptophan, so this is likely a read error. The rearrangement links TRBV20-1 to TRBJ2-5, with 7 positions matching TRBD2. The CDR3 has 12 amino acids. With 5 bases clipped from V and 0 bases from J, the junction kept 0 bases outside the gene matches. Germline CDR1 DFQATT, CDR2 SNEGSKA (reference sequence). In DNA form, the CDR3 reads TGCAGTGCTGGGACTAACCAAGAGACCCAGTACCTC. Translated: CSAGTNQETQYL.

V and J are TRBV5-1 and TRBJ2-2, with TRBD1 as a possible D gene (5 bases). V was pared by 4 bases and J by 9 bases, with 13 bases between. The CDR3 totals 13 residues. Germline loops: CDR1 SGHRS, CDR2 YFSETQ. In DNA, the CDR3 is TGCGCCAGCAGCCCTACAGGCGAAAGGGAGCTGTTTTTT. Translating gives CASSPTGERELFF.

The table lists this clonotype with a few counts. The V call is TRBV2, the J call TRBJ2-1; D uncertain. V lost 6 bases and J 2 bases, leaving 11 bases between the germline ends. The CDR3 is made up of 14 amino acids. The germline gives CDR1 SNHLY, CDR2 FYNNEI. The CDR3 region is CASRGLGTYNEQFF. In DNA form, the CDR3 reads TGTGCCAGCAGGGGTCTGGGCACCTACAATGAGCAGTTCTTC.

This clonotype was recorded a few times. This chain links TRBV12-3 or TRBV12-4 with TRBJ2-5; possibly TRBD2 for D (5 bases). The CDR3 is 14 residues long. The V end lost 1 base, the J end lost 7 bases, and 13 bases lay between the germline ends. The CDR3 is CASSLGRVRGTQYF. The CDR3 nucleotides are TGTGCCAGCAGTTTAGGACGCGTACGGGGGACCCAGTACTTC.

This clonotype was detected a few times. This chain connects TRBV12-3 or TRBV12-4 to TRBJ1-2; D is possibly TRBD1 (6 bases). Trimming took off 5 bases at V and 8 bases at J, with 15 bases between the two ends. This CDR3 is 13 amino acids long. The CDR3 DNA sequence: TGTGCCAGCAGTCTTGCCAACAGGGTAGGCTACACCTTC. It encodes CASSLANRVGYTF.

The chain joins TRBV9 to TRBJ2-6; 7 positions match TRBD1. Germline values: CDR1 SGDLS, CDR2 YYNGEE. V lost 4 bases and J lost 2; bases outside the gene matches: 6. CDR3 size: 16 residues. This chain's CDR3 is CASSPTDRTGANVLTF. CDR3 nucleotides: TGTGCCAGCAGCCCGACGGACAGGACTGGGGCCAACGTCCTGACTTTC.

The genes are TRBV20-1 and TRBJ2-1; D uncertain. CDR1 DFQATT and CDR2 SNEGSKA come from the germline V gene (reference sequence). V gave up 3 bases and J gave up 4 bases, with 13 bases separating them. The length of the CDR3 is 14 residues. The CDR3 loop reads CSARKRADYNEQFF. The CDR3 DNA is TGCAGTGCTAGGAAAAGGGCAGATTACAATGAGCAGTTCTTC.

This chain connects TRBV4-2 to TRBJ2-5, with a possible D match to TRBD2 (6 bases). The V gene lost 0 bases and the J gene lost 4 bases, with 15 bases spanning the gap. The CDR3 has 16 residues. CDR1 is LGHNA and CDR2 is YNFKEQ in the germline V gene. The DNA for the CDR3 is TGTGCCAGCAGCCAAGATCGTCAACGGAGGGGAGAGACCCAGTACTTC. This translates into CASSQDRQRRGETQYF.

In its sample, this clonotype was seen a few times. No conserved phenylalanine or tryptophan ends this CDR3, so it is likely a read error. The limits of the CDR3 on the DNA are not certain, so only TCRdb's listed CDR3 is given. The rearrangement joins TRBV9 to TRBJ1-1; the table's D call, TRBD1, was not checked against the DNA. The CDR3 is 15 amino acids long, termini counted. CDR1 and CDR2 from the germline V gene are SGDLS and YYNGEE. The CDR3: CASSVGKGLGTEAFL.

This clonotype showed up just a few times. CDR3 region: CASSYSRSLNTEAFF. The CDR3 nucleotides are TGTGCCAGCAGTTACAGCAGGTCGTTGAACACTGAAGCTTTCTTT. The V and J genes are TRBV6-5 and TRBJ1-1, with D hard to call. Trimming cost V 2 bases and J 0 bases, with 10 bases left between them. The CDR3 loop spans 15 amino acids. Per the germline V gene, CDR1 is MNHEY and CDR2 is SVGAGI.

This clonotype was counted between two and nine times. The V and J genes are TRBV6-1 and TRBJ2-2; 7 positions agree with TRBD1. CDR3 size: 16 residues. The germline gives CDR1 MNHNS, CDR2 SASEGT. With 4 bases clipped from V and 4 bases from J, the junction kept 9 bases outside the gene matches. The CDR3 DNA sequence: TGTGCCAGCAGTGTAAGACAGGGACCTATCACCGGGGAGCTGTTTTTT. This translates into CASSVRQGPITGELFF.

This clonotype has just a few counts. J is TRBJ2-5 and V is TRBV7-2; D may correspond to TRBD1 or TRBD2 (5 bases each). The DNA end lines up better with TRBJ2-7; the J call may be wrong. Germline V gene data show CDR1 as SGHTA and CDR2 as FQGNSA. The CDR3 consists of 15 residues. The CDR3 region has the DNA TGTGCCAGCAGCTTCGGTAACCTGGGGGCCTACGAGCAGTACTTC. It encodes CASSFGNLGAYEQYF.

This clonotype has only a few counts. This CDR3 is CASSFIPGAEGPYEQYF. CDR3 coding DNA: TGCGCCAGCAGCTTTATTCCAGGGGCAGAAGGTCCCTACGAGCAGTACTTC. The chain combines TRBV5-1 with TRBJ2-7, with a tentative D call TRBD1 (6 bases). Trimming left V 2 bases short and J 2 bases short, with 20 bases between. The germline gives CDR1 SGHRS, CDR2 YFSETQ. The CDR3 contains 17 residues. The full variable domain, with the rest looked up from reference TRBV5-1 and TRBJ2-7, is KAGVTQTPRYLIKTRGQQVTLSCSPISGHRSVSWYQQTPGQGLQFLFEYFSETQRNKGNFPGRFSGRQFSNSRSEMNVSTLELGDSALYLCASSFIPGAEGPYEQYFGPGTRLTVT.

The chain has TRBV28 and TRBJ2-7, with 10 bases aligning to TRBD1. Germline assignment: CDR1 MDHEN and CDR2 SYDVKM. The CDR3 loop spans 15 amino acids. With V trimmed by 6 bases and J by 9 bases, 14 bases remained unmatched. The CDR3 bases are TGTGCCAGCAGACAAACCGGACAGGGGGTGGTCGTGCAGTACTTC. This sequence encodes CASRQTGQGVVVQYF.

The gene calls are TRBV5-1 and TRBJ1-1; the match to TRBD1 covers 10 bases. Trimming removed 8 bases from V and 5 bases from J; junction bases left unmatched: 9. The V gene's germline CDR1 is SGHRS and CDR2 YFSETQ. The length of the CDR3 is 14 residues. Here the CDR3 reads CASSKTGGETEAFF. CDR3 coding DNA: TGCGCCAGTAGCAAGACAGGGGGCGAAACTGAAGCTTTCTTT.

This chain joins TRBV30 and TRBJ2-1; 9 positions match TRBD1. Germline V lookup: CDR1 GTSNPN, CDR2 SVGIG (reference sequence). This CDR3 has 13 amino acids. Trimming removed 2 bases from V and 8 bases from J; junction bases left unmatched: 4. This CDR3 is CAWSTGGLHEQFF. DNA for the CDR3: TGTGCCTGGAGTACAGGGGGCTTACATGAGCAGTTCTTC.

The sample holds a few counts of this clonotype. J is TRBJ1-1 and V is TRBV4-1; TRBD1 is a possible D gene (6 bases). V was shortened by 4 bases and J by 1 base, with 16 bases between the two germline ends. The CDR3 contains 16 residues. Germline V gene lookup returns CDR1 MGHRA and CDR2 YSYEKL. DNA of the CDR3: TGCGCCAGCAGCCTCACAGCAGGGGTGCAGAACACTGAAGCTTTCTTT. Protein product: CASSLTAGVQNTEAFF.